These T cell receptor beta chains were read from a single sample in a study of T cells in Graves' hyperthyroidism and ophthalmopathy. TCRdb independently ran MiXCR on the multiplex PCR reads; one entry per CDR3 protein. The data hold approximately 600,000 distinct CDR3 sequences, with approximately 14% observed a single time. Sequencing was carried out using blood. These receptors all stem from a woman aged 18-29 years with Graves' ophthalmopathy. Each CDR3 is given with its conserved first and last residue. A D gene is named only where the DNA matches it firmly. Not all rows give a size; the values are once, few, many and, for expanded clones, a class.

clone size	J gene	V gene	D gene	CDR3 protein	CDR3 DNA
many	TRBJ1-5	TRBV28	TRBD1	CASSLPTGGQPQHF	TGTGCCAGCAGTTTACCCACAGGGGGGCAGCCCCAGCATTTT
many	TRBJ2-7	TRBV12-3/TRBV12-4	.	CASKQGQSYEQYF	TGTGCCAGCAAACAGGGTCAGAGCTACGAGCAGTACTTC
many	TRBJ1-5	TRBV15	.	CATSRDRVQPQHF	TGTGCCACCAGCAGAGATAGGGTTCAGCCCCAGCATTTT
many	TRBJ2-7	TRBV7-3	.	CASSLRFGQGNYEQYF	TGTGCCAGCAGCTTAAGGTTCGGTCAGGGGAACTACGAGCAGTACTTC
.	TRBJ2-7	TRBV6-1	.	CASSPPLPTYEQYF	TGTGCCAGCAGCCCACCTCTTCCTACCTACGAGCAGTACTTC
many	TRBJ2-3	TRBV27	TRBD2	CASGLRLAGGGIDTQYF	TGTGCCAGCGGATTACGACTAGCGGGAGGGGGGATAGATACGCAGTATTTT
once	TRBJ1-3	TRBV9	TRBD1	CASSARGQGPGNTIYF	TGTGCCAGCAGCGCCCGAGGACAGGGGCCTGGAAACACCATATATTTT
many	TRBJ2-7	TRBV20-1	.	CSAEGSKTVYEQYF	TGCAGTGCCGAAGGATCTAAGACGGTTTACGAGCAGTACTTC
many	TRBJ2-1	TRBV11-3	TRBD1	CASSARQGWGEQFF	TGTGCCAGCAGCGCAAGACAGGGTTGGGGTGAGCAGTTCTTC
many	TRBJ2-3	TRBV6-6	TRBD2	CASSYVSSGSGADTQYF	TGTGCCAGCAGTTACGTGTCTAGCGGGAGTGGGGCAGATACGCAGTATTTT
many	TRBJ1-5	TRBV19	.	CASKSSNQPQHF	TGTGCCAGTAAAAGCAGCAATCAGCCCCAGCATTTT
many	TRBJ2-5	TRBV29-1	.	CSVDSGNGETQYF	TGCAGCGTTGATTCGGGGAATGGGGAGACCCAGTACTTC
many	TRBJ2-3	TRBV2	.	CASSPSLWAYGTDTQYF	TGTGCCAGCAGCCCCTCCCTCTGGGCCTATGGCACAGATACGCAGTATTTT
few	TRBJ2-2	TRBV27	.	CASSFGQTTGELFF	TGTGCCAGCAGTTTTGGACAGACCACCGGGGAGCTGTTTTTT
many	TRBJ2-5	TRBV11-2	TRBD2	CASSWATSGRETQYF	TGTGCCAGCAGCTGGGCGACTAGCGGGAGAGAGACCCAGTACTTC
many	TRBJ1-2	TRBV27	.	CASSLYSRGGRGDGYTF	TGTGCCAGCAGTCTATACTCCCGGGGGGGAAGAGGGGATGGCTACACCTTC
many	TRBJ2-3	TRBV28	.	CASSPRGYGTDTQYF	TGTGCCAGCAGTCCTCGGGGGTATGGGACAGATACGCAGTATTTT
many	TRBJ1-6	TRBV30	.	CAWSKSPLHF	TGTGCCTGGAGTAAATCACCCCTCCACTTT
.	TRBJ2-5	TRBV12-3/TRBV12-4	.	CASTVGSVQYF	TGTGCCAGCACAGTTGGGTCTGTACAGTACTTC
once	TRBJ2-7	TRBV20-1	TRBD2	CSARDGKSSGSGAAEQYF	TGCAGTGCTAGAGATGGGAAGAGTAGCGGGAGCGGGGCTGCTGAGCAGTACTTC
.	TRBJ1-3	TRBV7-2	.	CASSFGGNTIYF	TGTGCCAGCAGCTTCGGAGGGAACACCATATATTTT
many	TRBJ2-7	TRBV7-3	TRBD2	CASSLGTRYEQYF	TGTGCCAGCAGCTTAGGGACTAGATACGAGCAGTACTTC
few	TRBJ1-1	TRBV29-1	.	CSIPGAFF	TGCAGCATCCCAGGGGCTTTCTTT
many	TRBJ1-1	TRBV28	.	CASSSIRRGGNTEAFF	TGTGCCAGCAGTTCCATTCGGAGGGGGGGGAACACTGAAGCTTTCTTT
many	TRBJ2-7	TRBV2	.	CASGTRAPKDYEQYF	TGTGCCAGCGGGACCAGGGCTCCTAAAGACTACGAGCAGTACTTC
many	TRBJ2-7	TRBV6-2/TRBV6-3	.	CASSKTGIMQQYF	TGTGCCAGCAGCAAAACAGGGATTATGCAGCAGTACTTC
.	TRBJ2-7	TRBV7-2	.	CASSQVVYEQYF	TGTGCCAGCAGTCAAGTCGTCTACGAGCAGTACTTC
few	TRBJ1-3	TRBV4-1	.	CASSQDGWGSGNTIYF	TGCGCCAGCAGCCAAGATGGTTGGGGTTCTGGAAACACCATATATTTT
few	TRBJ1-2	TRBV6-1	TRBD1	CASIAYRGRLDGYTF	TGTGCCAGCATTGCCTACAGGGGAAGGCTCGATGGCTACACCTTC
many	TRBJ2-1	TRBV5-1	.	CASSLSPEEQFF	TGCGCCAGCAGCTTGTCCCCCGAAGAGCAGTTCTTC
many	TRBJ2-3	TRBV7-3	.	CASSLGLSSTDTQYF	TGTGCCAGCAGCTTAGGATTATCTAGCACAGATACGCAGTATTTT
few	TRBJ2-1	TRBV6-1	TRBD2	CASIDLSSLAGDNEQFF	TGTGCCAGCATTGATCTGTCCTCTTTAGCGGGAGACAATGAGCAGTTCTTC
few	TRBJ2-5	TRBV12-3/TRBV12-4	TRBD1	CASSTTGKGETQYF	TGTGCCAGCAGTACGACAGGGAAGGGAGAGACCCAGTACTTC
.	TRBJ2-7	TRBV20-1	TRBD2	CSATPVTSAAYEQYF	TGCAGTGCTACCCCGGTGACTAGCGCAGCCTACGAGCAGTACTTC
.	TRBJ2-1	TRBV7-2	TRBD2	CASSYLGLAGGVEQFF	TGTGCCAGCAGTTACCTAGGACTAGCGGGAGGGGTTGAGCAGTTCTTC
many	TRBJ2-1	TRBV12-3/TRBV12-4	.	CASSFPQGGTSEQFF	TGTGCCAGCAGTTTTCCCCAGGGGGGGACCAGTGAGCAGTTCTTC
many	TRBJ2-7	TRBV29-1	.	CSVMGSSYEQYF	TGCAGCGTTATGGGATCTTCCTACGAGCAGTACTTC
.	TRBJ2-7	TRBV6-2/TRBV6-3	.	CASTPGAALAEQYF	TGTGCCAGCACCCCCGGGGCAGCCCTAGCTGAGCAGTACTTC
few	TRBJ1-2	TRBV4-2	.	CASSQDRLGVNYGYTF	TGTGCCAGCAGCCAAGATCGCCTGGGTGTAAACTATGGCTACACCTTC
many	TRBJ2-7	TRBV11-3	.	CASSLEPIQYEQYF	TGTGCCAGCAGCTTAGAACCCATTCAGTACGAGCAGTACTTC
many	TRBJ2-1	TRBV12-3/TRBV12-4	.	CASSSFNEQFF	TGTGCCAGCAGTTCATTCAATGAGCAGTTCTTC
many	TRBJ2-7	TRBV20-1	.	CSASGQIDYEQYF	TGCAGTGCTAGTGGACAGATAGACTACGAGCAGTACTTC
many	TRBJ2-1	TRBV30	TRBD2	CAWSKGLAVNEQFF	TGTGCCTGGAGCAAGGGACTAGCGGTAAATGAGCAGTTCTTC
many	TRBJ1-1	TRBV20-1	.	CSASSGRERTEAFF	TGCAGTGCTAGCTCAGGGAGGGAGCGCACTGAAGCTTTCTTT
many	TRBJ2-2	TRBV12-3/TRBV12-4	.	CASSPRTIYTGELFF	TGTGCCAGCAGCCCCCGGACTATCTACACCGGGGAGCTGTTTTTT
few	TRBJ2-1	TRBV7-2	TRBD2	CASSLGGRIYNEQFF	TGTGCCAGCAGTTTGGGCGGGAGGATCTACAATGAGCAGTTCTTC